A selection of T cell receptor beta chains follows, all from one sample in a study of monozygotic twins with inflammatory bowel disease. Following a re-call of the 5' RACE reads, TCRdb has one entry per CDR3 protein and lacks DNA. The table lists some 300,000 distinct CDR3 sequences. Material for sequencing was blood. The receptors derive from a human donor with ulcerative colitis or Crohn's disease, or a healthy co-twin of an affected twin (not recorded which). CDR3s include the opening cysteine and the closing phenylalanine or tryptophan.

>TRBJ2-7|TRBV24-1
CATRGSGSYEQYF
>TRBJ1-2|TRBV6-5
CASSYYAVAGYGYTF
>TRBJ1-2|TRBV7-8
CASSTPKGRSSSFNYGYTF
>TRBJ2-1|TRBV24-1
CATSGTGNYNEQFF
>TRBJ2-3|TRBV28
CASSPRTAASGTDTQYF
>TRBJ1-5|TRBV6-2/TRBV6-3
CASSFNPRNGQRNQPQHF
>TRBJ1-2|TRBV7-8
CASSLYGTGTHYGYTF
>TRBJ2-3|TRBV5-6
CASSLGWAGVTDTQYF
>TRBJ1-6|TRBV3-1
CASSQGTGPAPLHF
>TRBJ2-7|TRBV29-1
CSVGVTALSYEQYF
>TRBJ2-5|TRBV3-1
CASSHRGGKETQYF
>TRBJ1-2|TRBV7-2
CASSSGQGGGYGYTF
>TRBJ2-6|TRBV3-1
CASSRGAASGANVLTF
>TRBJ1-3|TRBV3-1
CASSQKVRWRGVAGNTIYF
>TRBJ2-7|TRBV18
CASSNREYYEQYF
>TRBJ2-7|TRBV5-1
CASSLEASSYEQYF
>TRBJ2-3|TRBV6-2/TRBV6-3
CASSRGGPGTDTQYF
>TRBJ2-7|TRBV7-6
CASSLAQGPYYEQYF
>TRBJ2-5|TRBV12-3/TRBV12-4
CASTIAGGGQETQYF
>TRBJ1-2|TRBV24-1
CATSDPNKAAYGYTF
>TRBJ2-7|TRBV30
CAWTDFSGRAFSEQYF
>TRBJ2-7|TRBV12-3/TRBV12-4
CASSFFGEGEQYF
>TRBJ2-7|TRBV29-1
CSVERTEHLGQYF
>TRBJ2-3|TRBV5-1
CASNLFGGRTTDTQYF
>TRBJ1-1|TRBV6-5
CASRDTMNTEAFF
>TRBJ2-7|TRBV7-2
CASSLPSGRAYEQYF
>TRBJ2-2|TRBV20-1
CSATGLGTGELFF
>TRBJ2-7|TRBV3-1
CASSYSIYEQYF
>TRBJ1-2|TRBV12-3/TRBV12-4
CASTAGRRGHGYTF
>TRBJ2-1|TRBV20-1
CSAEGGQLAGRGEQFF
>TRBJ2-2|TRBV5-1
CASSTLRGLTGELFF
>TRBJ2-1|TRBV5-5
CASSLKVSGQLHNEQFF
>TRBJ2-7|TRBV7-2
CASSPLSYEQYF
>TRBJ2-7|TRBV7-2
CASSGTVGYVYEQYF
>TRBJ2-1|TRBV14
CASSHRLAFSYNEQFF
>TRBJ2-5|TRBV28
CASSGVDETQYF
>TRBJ2-5|TRBV5-1
CASSLGGLSQETQYF
>TRBJ2-5|TRBV7-2
CASSPPGPKETQYF
>TRBJ1-6|TRBV5-1
CASSLDGRGPNSPLHF
>TRBJ2-2|TRBV6-5
CASSYWGGELFF
>TRBJ2-3|TRBV4-3
CASYFWVGNTQYF
>TRBJ2-5|TRBV6-5
CASSLRAGIGETQYF
>TRBJ1-1|TRBV10-3
CAISEPGHPHMTEAFF
>TRBJ1-1|TRBV5-5
CASSLMSGSWTEAFF